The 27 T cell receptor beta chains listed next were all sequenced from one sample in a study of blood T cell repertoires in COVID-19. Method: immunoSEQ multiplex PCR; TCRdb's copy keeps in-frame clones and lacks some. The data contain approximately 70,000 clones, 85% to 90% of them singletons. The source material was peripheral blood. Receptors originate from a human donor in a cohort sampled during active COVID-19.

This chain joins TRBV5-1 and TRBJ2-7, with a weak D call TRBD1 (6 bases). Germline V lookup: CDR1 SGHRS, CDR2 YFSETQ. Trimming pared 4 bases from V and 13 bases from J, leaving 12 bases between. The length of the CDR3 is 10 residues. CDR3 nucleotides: TGCGCCAGCAGCCAAGGACAGTTTTACGTC. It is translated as CASSQGQFYV.

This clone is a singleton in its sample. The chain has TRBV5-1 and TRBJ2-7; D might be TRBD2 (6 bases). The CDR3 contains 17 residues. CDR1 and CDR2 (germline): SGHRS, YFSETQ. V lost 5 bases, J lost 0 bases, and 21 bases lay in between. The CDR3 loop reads CASRVGDWEARSYEQYF. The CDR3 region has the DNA TGCGCCAGCAGGGTTGGCGATTGGGAGGCCCGCTCCTACGAGCAGTACTTC.

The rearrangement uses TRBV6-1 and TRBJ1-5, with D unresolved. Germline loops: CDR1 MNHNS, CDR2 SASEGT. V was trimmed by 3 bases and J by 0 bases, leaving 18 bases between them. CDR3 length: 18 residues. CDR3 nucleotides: TGTGCCAGCAGTGATCGGCCTCTCGAGGGATATAGCAATCAGCCCCAGCATTTT. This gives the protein CASSDRPLEGYSNQPQHF.

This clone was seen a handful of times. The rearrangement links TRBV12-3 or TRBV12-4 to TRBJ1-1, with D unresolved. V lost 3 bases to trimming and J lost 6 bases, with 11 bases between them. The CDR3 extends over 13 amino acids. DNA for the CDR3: TGTGCCAGCAGTTTCTACGGGGAGGCTGAAGCTTTCTTT. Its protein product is CASSFYGEAEAFF.

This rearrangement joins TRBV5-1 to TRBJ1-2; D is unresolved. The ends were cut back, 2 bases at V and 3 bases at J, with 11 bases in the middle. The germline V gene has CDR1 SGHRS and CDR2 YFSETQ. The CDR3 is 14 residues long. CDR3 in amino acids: CASSFNPGDYGYTF. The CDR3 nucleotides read TGCGCCAGCAGCTTTAACCCCGGGGACTATGGCTACACCTTC. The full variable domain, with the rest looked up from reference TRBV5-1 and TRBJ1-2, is KAGVTQTPRYLIKTRGQQVTLSCSPISGHRSVSWYQQTPGQGLQFLFEYFSETQRNKGNFPGRFSGRQFSNSRSEMNVSTLELGDSALYLCASSFNPGDYGYTFGSGTRLTVV.

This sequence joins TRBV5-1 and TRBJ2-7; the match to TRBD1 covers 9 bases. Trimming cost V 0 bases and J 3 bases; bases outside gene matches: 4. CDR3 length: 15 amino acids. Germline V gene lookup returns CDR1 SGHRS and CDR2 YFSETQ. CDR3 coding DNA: TGCGCCAGCAGCTTGGGACAGGGGGGCCACTACGAGCAGTACTTC. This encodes CASSLGQGGHYEQYF.

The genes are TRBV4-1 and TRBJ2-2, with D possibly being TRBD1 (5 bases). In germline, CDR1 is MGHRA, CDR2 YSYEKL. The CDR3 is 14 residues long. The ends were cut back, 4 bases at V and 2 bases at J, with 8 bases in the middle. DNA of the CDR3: TGCGCCAGCAGCCCCGACAGAAACACCGGGGAGCTGTTTTTT. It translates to CASSPDRNTGELFF.

CDR3 coding DNA: TGTGCCAGCAGCCAGCGGAATTCACCCCTCCACTTT. As protein: CASSQRNSPLHF. The J gene is TRBJ1-6, the V gene TRBV12-3 or TRBV12-4; D is undetermined. CDR3 length: 12 amino acids. Trimming stripped 6 bases from V and 7 bases from J, with 7 bases between.

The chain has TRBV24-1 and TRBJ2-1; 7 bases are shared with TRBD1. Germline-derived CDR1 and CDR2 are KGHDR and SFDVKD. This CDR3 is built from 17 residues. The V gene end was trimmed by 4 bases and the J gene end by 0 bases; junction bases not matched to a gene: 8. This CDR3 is CATSEPSQGSSYNEQFF. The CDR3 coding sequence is TGTGCCACCAGTGAACCCTCACAGGGGAGCTCCTACAATGAGCAGTTCTTC.

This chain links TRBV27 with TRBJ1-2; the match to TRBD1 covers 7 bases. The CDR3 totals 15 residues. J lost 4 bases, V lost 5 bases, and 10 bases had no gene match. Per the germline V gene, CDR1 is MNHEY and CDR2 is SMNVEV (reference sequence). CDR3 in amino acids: CASSPTGIFFYGYTF. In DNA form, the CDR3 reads TGTGCCAGCAGTCCGACAGGGATTTTCTTCTATGGCTACACCTTC.

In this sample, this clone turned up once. The CDR3: CASSRVAGAVTQYF. The CDR3 coding sequence is TGTGCCAGCAGCCGGGTAGCGGGAGCGGTAACGCAGTATTTT. J is TRBJ2-3 and V is TRBV7-2, with TRBD2 matching 9 bases. Looked up from germline, CDR1 is SGHTA and CDR2 is FQGNSA. The CDR3 covers 14 residues. Trimming took 5 bases from V and 9 from J; bases not matched to a gene: 9.

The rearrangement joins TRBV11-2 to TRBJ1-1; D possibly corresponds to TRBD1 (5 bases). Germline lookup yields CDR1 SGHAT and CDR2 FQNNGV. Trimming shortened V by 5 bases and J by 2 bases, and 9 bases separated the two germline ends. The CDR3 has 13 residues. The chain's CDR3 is CASSRGDNTEAFF. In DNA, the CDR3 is TGTGCCAGCAGCCGCGGGGACAACACTGAAGCTTTCTTT.

The CDR3 reads CASSGGTANEKLFF. CDR3 nucleotide sequence: TGTGCCAGCTCGGGTGGGACAGCAAATGAAAAACTGTTTTTT. The chain uses TRBV18 and TRBJ1-4; 7 bases are a match to TRBD1. The CDR3 sequence is 14 residues long. Trimming at V came to 6 bases and at J to 5 bases, leaving 6 bases not matched to a gene. Per germline, CDR1 KGHSH and CDR2 LQKENI.

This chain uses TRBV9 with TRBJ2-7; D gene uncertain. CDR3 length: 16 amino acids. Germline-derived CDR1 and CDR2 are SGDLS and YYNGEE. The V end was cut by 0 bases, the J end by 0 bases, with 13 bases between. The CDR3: CASSVAPHLSSYEQYV. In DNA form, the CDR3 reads TGTGCCAGCAGCGTAGCCCCCCACCTTAGCTCCTACGAGCAGTACGTC.

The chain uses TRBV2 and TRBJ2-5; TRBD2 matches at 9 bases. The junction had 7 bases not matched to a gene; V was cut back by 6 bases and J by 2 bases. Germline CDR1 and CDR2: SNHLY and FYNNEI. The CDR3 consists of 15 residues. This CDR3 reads CASRGSGSPQETQYF. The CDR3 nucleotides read TGTGCCAGCAGGGGTAGCGGGAGTCCTCAAGAGACCCAGTACTTC.

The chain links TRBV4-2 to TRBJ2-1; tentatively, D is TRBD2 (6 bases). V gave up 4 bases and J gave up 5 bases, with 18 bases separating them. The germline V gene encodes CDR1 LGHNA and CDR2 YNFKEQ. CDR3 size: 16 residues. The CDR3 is CASSRPLLGGDNEQFF. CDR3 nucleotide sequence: TGTGCCAGCAGCCGACCTCTTCTCGGGGGAGACAATGAGCAGTTCTTC.

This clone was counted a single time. The CDR3 DNA sequence: TGTGCCAGCAGTCCCCGGCAGGGCGATTCACCCCTCCACTTT. The encoded protein is CASSPRQGDSPLHF. The chain employs TRBV28 and TRBJ1-6, with D tentatively TRBD1 (5 bases). Germline V gene data show CDR1 as MDHEN and CDR2 as SYDVKM. The CDR3 length is 14 residues. Trimming took off 5 bases at V and 8 bases at J, with 13 bases between the two ends.

In DNA, the CDR3 is TGTGCCAGCAGCGCGACCGGCGGGGGGTTCTACGAGCAGTACTTC. Its protein product is CASSATGGGFYEQYF. The chain carries TRBV5-4 and TRBJ2-7; 8 nucleotides line up with TRBD2. Germline V gene data show CDR1 as SGHNT and CDR2 as YYREEE (reference sequence). The CDR3 loop spans 15 amino acids. V was clipped by 4 bases and J by 3 bases; unmatched bases: 9.

The CDR3 region is CASSYSFRNTEAFF. The CDR3 DNA sequence: TGTGCCAGCAGCTACAGTTTCCGTAACACTGAAGCTTTCTTT. The V call is TRBV11-2, the J call TRBJ1-1, with no clear D. This CDR3 spans 14 amino acids. Trimming shortened V by 4 bases and J by 2 bases, and 11 bases separated the two germline ends. CDR1 is SGHAT, CDR2 FQNNGV, per germline. The whole variable domain, filled in from reference TRBV11-2 and TRBJ1-1, reads EAGVAQSPRYKIIEKRQSVAFWCNPISGHATLYWYQQILGQGPKLLIQFQNNGVVDDSQLPKDRFSAERLKGVDSTLKIQPAKLEDSAVYLCASSYSFRNTEAFFGQGTRLTVV.

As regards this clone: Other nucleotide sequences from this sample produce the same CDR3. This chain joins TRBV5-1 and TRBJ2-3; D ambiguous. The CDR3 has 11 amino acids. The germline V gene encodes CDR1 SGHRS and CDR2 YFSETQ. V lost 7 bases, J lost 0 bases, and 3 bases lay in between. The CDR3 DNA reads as TGCGCCAGCTCTAGCACAGATACGCAGTATTTT. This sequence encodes CASSSTDTQYF.

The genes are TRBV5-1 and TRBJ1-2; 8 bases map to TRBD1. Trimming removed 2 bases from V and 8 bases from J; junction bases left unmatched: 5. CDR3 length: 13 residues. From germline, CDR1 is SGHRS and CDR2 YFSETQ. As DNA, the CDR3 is TGCGCCAGCAGCTTTCAGGGGGCGCGGGGCTACACCTTC. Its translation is CASSFQGARGYTF.

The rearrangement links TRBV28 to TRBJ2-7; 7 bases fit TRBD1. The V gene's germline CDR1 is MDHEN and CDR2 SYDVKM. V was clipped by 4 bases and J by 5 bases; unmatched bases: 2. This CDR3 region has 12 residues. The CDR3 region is CASSYRGHEQYV. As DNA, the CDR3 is TGTGCCAGCAGTTACAGGGGCCACGAGCAGTACGTC.

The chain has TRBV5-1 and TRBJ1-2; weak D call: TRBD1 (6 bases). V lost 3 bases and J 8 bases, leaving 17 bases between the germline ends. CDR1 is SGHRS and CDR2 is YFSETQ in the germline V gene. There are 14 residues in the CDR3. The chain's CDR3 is CASSSRQVGSGYTF. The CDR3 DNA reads TGCGCCAGCAGCTCTAGACAGGTGGGCTCGGGCTACACCTTC. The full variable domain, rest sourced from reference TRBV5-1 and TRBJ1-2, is KAGVTQTPRYLIKTRGQQVTLSCSPISGHRSVSWYQQTPGQGLQFLFEYFSETQRNKGNFPGRFSGRQFSNSRSEMNVSTLELGDSALYLCASSSRQVGSGYTFGSGTRLTVV.

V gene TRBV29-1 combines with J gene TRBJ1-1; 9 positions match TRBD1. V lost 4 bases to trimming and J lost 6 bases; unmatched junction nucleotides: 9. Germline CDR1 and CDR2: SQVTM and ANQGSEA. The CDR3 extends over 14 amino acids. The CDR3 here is CSVVEQGAKAEAFF. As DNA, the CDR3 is TGCAGCGTTGTAGAACAGGGGGCTAAGGCTGAAGCTTTCTTT.

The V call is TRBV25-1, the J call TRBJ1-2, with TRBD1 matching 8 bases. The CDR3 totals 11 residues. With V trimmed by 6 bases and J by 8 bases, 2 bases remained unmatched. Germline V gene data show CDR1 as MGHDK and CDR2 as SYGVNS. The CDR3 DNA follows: TGTGCCAGCAGCGCAGGGGGCGGCTACACCTTC. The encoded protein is CASSAGGGYTF.

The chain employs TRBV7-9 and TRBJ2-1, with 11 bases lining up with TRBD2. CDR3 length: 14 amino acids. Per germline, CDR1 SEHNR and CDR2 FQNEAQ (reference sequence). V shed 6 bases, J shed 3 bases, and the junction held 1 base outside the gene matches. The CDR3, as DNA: TGTGCCAGCAGTCTAGCGGGAGGCTACAATGAGCAGTTCTTC. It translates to CASSLAGGYNEQFF.

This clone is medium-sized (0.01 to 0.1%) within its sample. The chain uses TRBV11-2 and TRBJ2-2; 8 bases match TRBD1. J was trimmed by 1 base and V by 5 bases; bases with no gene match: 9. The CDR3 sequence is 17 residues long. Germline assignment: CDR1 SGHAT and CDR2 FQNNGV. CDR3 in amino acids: CASSHFVGQGNTGELFF. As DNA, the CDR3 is TGTGCCAGCAGCCACTTTGTTGGACAGGGGAACACCGGGGAGCTGTTTTTT.